A selection of T cell receptor beta chains follows, all from one sample in a study of early T cells in non-severe SARS-CoV-2 infection. In TCRdb, the 5' RACE reads were re-called with MiXCR into one record per CDR3 protein. The repertoire has 55,000 to 65,000 distinct CDR3 sequences, 10% of them found once; the top ten carry over 8.5%. Input material: whole blood. These receptors were obtained from an adult who was a healthcare worker with PCR-confirmed SARS-CoV-2 infection or an uninfected control (not recorded which). The conserved cysteine and the conserved F or W are not part of the CDR3 here. The D gene is left open where the match is weak. The size field is filled for only some rows; it gives once, few, many or a size class.

d_call clone_size v_call cdr3_aa
NA many TRBV7-9 ASSFPAFASTDTQY
TRBD2 NA TRBV29-1 SVSGSGETQY
TRBD1 NA TRBV29-1 SVLGTEETQY
NA NA TRBV18 ASSPPSETQY
TRBD2 NA TRBV5-1 ASSTTGGPYEQY
NA many TRBV18 ASSPSGTVNSPLH
NA many TRBV7-8 ASSPRRRTSTDTQY
TRBD2 NA TRBV6-2/TRBV6-3 ASSWGLAVNTGELF
NA many TRBV29-1 SVVGGTEAF
NA many TRBV5-4 ASSLSGLFYNEQF
TRBD2 many TRBV20-1 SARLAGGTGELF
NA once TRBV5-4 ASSPAGSPADTQY
TRBD2 many TRBV11-2 ASSLVASGFLTDTQY
TRBD1 many TRBV9 ASSSPGGAENTIY
NA NA TRBV12-3/TRBV12-4 ASSPTSSSYNEQF
NA NA TRBV4-1 ASSQEVVSSYEQY
NA many TRBV7-9 ASSLAHGGYPSGYT
TRBD2 many TRBV6-1 ASRPSGTSTDTQY
TRBD2 many TRBV7-9 ASSPGLGGSSKETQY
NA many TRBV21-1 ASSKVKGMSYEQY
TRBD1 many TRBV2 ASSRDRGDYGYT
NA many TRBV5-6 ASSLGRGGGEQF
NA few TRBV7-9 ASGDLTRDEQF
TRBD2 few TRBV20-1 SASLLTSESYEQY
NA many TRBV14 ASSQFLSSIY
NA many TRBV10-3 AISEGADEKLF
NA many TRBV5-6 ASSLGGVPGELF
TRBD2 NA TRBV20-1 SAPGTRSNEQF
NA many TRBV20-1 SAADGSVTQY
NA NA TRBV7-2 ASSLQTSEKLF
NA NA TRBV5-1 ASTEGTDSNQPQH
NA many TRBV5-4 ASSLEIYGGNKETQY
TRBD1 few TRBV5-1 ASSHDRGPSYEQY
TRBD2 NA TRBV20-1 SARPSGSISYNEQF
NA few TRBV12-3/TRBV12-4 ASSPGGRLYGYT
TRBD2 many TRBV6-1 ASSEEGLAGGRTDTQY
NA few TRBV20-1 SARSSWGYT
NA many TRBV19 ASSMESGQETQY
TRBD2 many TRBV9 ASSGQRTRNNEQF
NA many TRBV20-1 SGGAIAYEQY